This T cell receptor (beta chain) was observed in a study of T cells after yellow fever vaccination. The authors made TCR cDNA by 5'RACE template switching, adding a universal primer site and UMIs. TCRdb fed the 5' RACE reads into MiXCR, producing one record per CDR3 protein. Of 300,000 to 400,000 distinct CDR3 sequences in the sample, 3% to 4.5% were seen once. This clonotype was detected a few times. Its antigen remains unidentified. General study results and limits: The booster saw the reappearance of most primary-vaccination clones (approximately 97% CD4, roughly 87% CD8).

V was pared by 1 base and J by 0 bases, with 13 bases between. Germline V gene sequence: CDR1 SGHTA, CDR2 FQGNSA. The CDR3 has 17 residues. Sequenced material: PBMCs, taken 5 days after the yellow fever booster vaccination. The chain employs TRBV7-2 and TRBJ1-3, with D perhaps matching TRBD1 (5 bases). The sequence was obtained from a man in his late teens or twenties who received the YFV17D yellow fever vaccine. This CDR3 reads CASSLGDWDHSGNTIYF. In DNA form, the CDR3 reads TGTGCCAGCAGCTTAGGGGACTGGGATCACTCTGGAAACACCATATATTTT.